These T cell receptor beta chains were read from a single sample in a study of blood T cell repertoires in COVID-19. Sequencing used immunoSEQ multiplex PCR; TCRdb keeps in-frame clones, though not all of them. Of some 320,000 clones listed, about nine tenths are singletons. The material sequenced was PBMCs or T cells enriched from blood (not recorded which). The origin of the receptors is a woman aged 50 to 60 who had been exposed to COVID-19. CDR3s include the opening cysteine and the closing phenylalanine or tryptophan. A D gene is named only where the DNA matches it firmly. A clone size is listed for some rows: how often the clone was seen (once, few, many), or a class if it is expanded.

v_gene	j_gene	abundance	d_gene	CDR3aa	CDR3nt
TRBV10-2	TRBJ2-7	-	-	CASTRDTYEQYF	TGCGCCAGCACCCGGGACACCTACGAGCAGTACTTC
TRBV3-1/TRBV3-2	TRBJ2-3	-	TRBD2	CASSPGLAGRGLDTQYF	TGTGCCAGCAGCCCAGGACTAGCGGGGAGGGGATTGGATACGCAGTATTTT
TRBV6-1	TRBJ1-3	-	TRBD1	CASSEVGDRANTIYF	TGTGCCAGCAGTGAAGTTGGGGACAGGGCAAACACCATATATTTT
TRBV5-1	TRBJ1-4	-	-	CASSPDRIATNEKLFF	TGCGCCAGCAGCCCCGACAGGATAGCAACTAATGAAAAACTGTTTTTT
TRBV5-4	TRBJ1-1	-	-	CASSLGGAMDTEAFF	TGTGCCAGCAGCTTGGGTGGGGCCATGGACACTGAAGCTTTCTTT
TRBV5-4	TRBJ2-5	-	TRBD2	CASRKTSGAPGTQYF	TGTGCCAGCAGAAAGACTAGCGGGGCCCCTGGGACCCAGTACTTC
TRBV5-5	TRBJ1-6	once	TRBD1	CASSLHTGQGYSPLHF	TGTGCCAGCAGCCTTCACACCGGACAGGGCTATTCACCCCTCCACTTT
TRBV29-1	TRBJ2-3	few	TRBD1	CSVGTGGAGDTQYF	TGCAGCGTCGGTACAGGGGGCGCCGGAGATACGCAGTATTTT
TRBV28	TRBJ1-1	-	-	CASSFSLGGVAFF	TGTGCCAGCAGTTTTAGTTTAGGGGGGGTAGCTTTCTTT
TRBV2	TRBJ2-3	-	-	CASSTGLGRDTQYF	TGTGCCAGCAGCACCGGACTCGGCCGTGATACGCAGTATTTT
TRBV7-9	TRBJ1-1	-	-	CASSLAWGRDAAEAFF	TGTGCCAGCAGCTTAGCGTGGGGCAGGGATGCGGCTGAAGCTTTCTTT
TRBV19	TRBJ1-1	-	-	CASSIDLGNTEAFF	TGTGCCAGTAGTATAGATCTCGGGAACACTGAAGCTTTCTTT
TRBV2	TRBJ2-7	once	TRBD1	CASRGMGQKTLYEQYF	TGTGCCAGCAGGGGGATGGGACAGAAGACACTCTACGAGCAGTACTTC
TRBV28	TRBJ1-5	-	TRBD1	CASSFLGQGNQPQHF	TGTGCCAGCAGTTTTCTGGGACAGGGGAATCAGCCCCAGCATTTT
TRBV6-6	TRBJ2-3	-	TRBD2	CASSYSGGAGDTQYF	TGTGCCAGCAGTTACTCCGGGGGGGCAGGTGATACGCAGTATTTT
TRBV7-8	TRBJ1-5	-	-	CASSYIDSNQPQHF	TGTGCCAGCAGCTATATAGATAGCAATCAGCCCCAGCATTTT
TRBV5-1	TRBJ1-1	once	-	CASSLAAESAEAFF	TGCGCCAGCAGCTTGGCTGCAGAATCCGCCGAAGCTTTCTTT
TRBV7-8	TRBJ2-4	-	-	CASSSTLRGAKNIQYF	TGTGCCAGCAGCTCCACTTTGCGGGGTGCCAAAAACATTCAGTACTTC
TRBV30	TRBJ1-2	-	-	CAWSLTSGYGYTF	TGTGCCTGGAGCCTCACCTCAGGGTATGGCTACACCTTC
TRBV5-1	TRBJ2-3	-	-	CASSSSRGSTDTQYF	TGCGCCAGCAGCTCCTCACGGGGTAGCACAGATACGCAGTATTTT
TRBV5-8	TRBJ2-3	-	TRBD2	CASSFRTSQAGTDTQYF	TGTGCCAGCAGCTTCCGGACTAGCCAAGCGGGCACAGATACGCAGTATTTT
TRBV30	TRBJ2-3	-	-	CAWSNRDWYTDTQYF	TGTGCCTGGAGTAACCGGGACTGGTACACAGATACGCAGTATTTT
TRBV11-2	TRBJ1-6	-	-	CASSPRGASSYNSPLHF	TGTGCCAGCAGCCCCCGCGGAGCTAGCTCCTATAATTCACCCCTCCACTTT
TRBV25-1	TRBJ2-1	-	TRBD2	CASSEASGGAYNEQFF	TGTGCCAGCAGTGAGGCGAGCGGGGGGGCCTACAATGAGCAGTTCTTC
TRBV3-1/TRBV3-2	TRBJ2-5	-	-	CASSQGKFGTGTQETQYF	TGTGCCAGCAGCCAAGGGAAGTTTGGTACGGGAACCCAAGAGACCCAGTACTTC
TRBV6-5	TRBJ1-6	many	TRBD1	CASAGQHNSPLHF	TGTGCCAGCGCGGGACAGCATAATTCACCCCTCCACTTT
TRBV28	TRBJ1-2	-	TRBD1	CASSREAGQNYGYTF	TGTGCCAGCAGCCGCGAGGCGGGACAGAACTATGGCTACACCTTC
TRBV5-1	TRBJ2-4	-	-	CASSLDTPKNIQYF	TGCGCCAGCAGCTTGGATACACCTAAAAACATTCAGTACTTC
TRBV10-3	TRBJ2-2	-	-	CAIRSGLSPDTGELFF	TGTGCCATCAGGAGCGGGCTCTCTCCAGATACCGGGGAGCTGTTTTTT
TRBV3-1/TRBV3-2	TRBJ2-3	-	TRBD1	CASSFSGTAMLSPTDTQYF	TGTGCCAGCAGCTTTTCCGGGACAGCTATGCTGAGTCCCACAGATACGCAGTATTTT
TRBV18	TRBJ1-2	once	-	CASSQGANYGYTF	TGTGCCAGCTCACAAGGGGCTAACTATGGCTACACCTTC
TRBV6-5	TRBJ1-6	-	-	CASSRVNNSPLHF	TGTGCCAGCAGCAGGGTTAACAATTCACCCCTCCACTTT
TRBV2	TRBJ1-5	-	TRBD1	CASSRDRGQNQPQHF	TGTGCCAGCAGTAGGGACAGGGGGCAAAATCAGCCCCAGCATTTT
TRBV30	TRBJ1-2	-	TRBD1	CSTAKGQQANYGYTF	TGCTCTACCGCCAAGGGACAGCAAGCGAACTATGGCTACACCTTC
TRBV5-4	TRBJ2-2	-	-	CASRVQGLNTGELFF	TGTGCCAGCAGGGTTCAGGGGTTGAACACCGGGGAGCTGTTTTTT
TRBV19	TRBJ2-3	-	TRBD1	CASSLLTGTGGLDTQYF	TGTGCCAGTAGCTTACTCACCGGGACAGGGGGTTTGGATACGCAGTATTTT
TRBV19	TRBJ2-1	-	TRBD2	CASREVAGTNNEQFF	TGTGCCAGTAGAGAAGTAGCGGGGACCAACAATGAGCAGTTCTTC
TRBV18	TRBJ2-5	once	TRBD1	CASSPPQGGETQYF	TGTGCCAGCTCACCACCACAGGGGGGAGAGACCCAGTACTTC
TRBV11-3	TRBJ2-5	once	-	CASSRGYQETQYF	TGTGCCAGCAGTCGGGGGTACCAAGAGACCCAGTACTTC
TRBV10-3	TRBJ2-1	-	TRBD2	CAISRSGGTGEQFF	TGTGCCATCAGCCGTAGCGGGGGGACAGGTGAGCAGTTCTTC
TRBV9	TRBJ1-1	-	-	CASSDTGRSGTEAFF	TGTGCCAGCAGCGACACAGGGCGATCGGGCACTGAAGCTTTCTTT
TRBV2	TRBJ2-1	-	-	CASSGGGAPTGEQFF	TGTGCCAGCAGTGGTGGGGGCGCGCCTACTGGTGAGCAGTTCTTC
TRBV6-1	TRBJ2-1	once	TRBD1	CASSESGRDRGFDEQFF	TGTGCCAGCAGTGAGTCCGGTCGGGACAGGGGGTTTGATGAGCAGTTCTTC
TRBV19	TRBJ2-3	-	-	CASSIGGRTQYF	TGTGCCAGTAGTATTGGGGGGAGGACGCAGTATTTT
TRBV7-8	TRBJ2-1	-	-	CASSLESRGATYNEQFF	TGTGCCAGCAGCTTAGAGAGCCGGGGGGCCACCTACAATGAGCAGTTCTTC
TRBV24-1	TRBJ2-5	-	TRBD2	CATSDSLAGLETQYF	TGTGCCACCAGTGATAGTTTAGCGGGGTTAGAGACCCAGTACTTC
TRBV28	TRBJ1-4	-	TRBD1	CASSTSWTGVNEKLFF	TGTGCCAGCAGTACCTCGTGGACAGGAGTTAATGAAAAACTGTTTTTT
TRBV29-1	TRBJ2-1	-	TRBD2	CSVGWGILAGANEQFF	TGCAGCGTTGGATGGGGGATTCTAGCGGGGGCCAATGAGCAGTTCTTC
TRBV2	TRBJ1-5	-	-	CASNGQANQPQHF	TGTGCCAGCAACGGACAAGCCAATCAGCCCCAGCATTTT
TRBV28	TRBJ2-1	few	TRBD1	CATNNGGQGNNEQFF	TGTGCCACCAACAACGGGGGACAGGGTAACAATGAGCAGTTCTTC
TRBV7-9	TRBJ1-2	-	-	CASSPSPGRSIGSGYTF	TGTGCCAGCAGCCCGTCCCCTGGCAGGTCTATCGGGAGTGGCTACACCTTC